This record covers a single T cell receptor beta chain. Its target is not known. The individuals who served as donors were healthy Caucasians living in Russia, aged about 6 to 100. Drawing of peripheral blood yielded roughly 10 milliliters from each donor. Germline V gene lookup returns CDR1 SGDLS and CDR2 YYNGEE. The CDR3 covers 16 residues. V trimming: 3 bases; J trimming: 8 bases; junction bases outside the gene matches: 9. Combining a sample-barcoded 5' primer with a J-beta primer mix, a second PCR ran for roughly 7 to 12 cycles. TCRdb re-analysed the 5' RACE reads in MiXCR, keeping a single row per CDR3 protein. The data show some 900,000 distinct CDR3 sequences, under 50% seen once. This record belongs to a study of blood T cells in healthy people across ages. Study-wide findings and caveats: It was found that TCR beta diversity correlated strongly with the percentage of naive T cells.

J is TRBJ2-1 and V is TRBV9; 12 bases match TRBD1. The sequenced sample was blood. This TCR was recovered from a man aged 25-45 years in good health. The CDR3 sequence: CASSAPVGTGGHEQFF. In DNA form, the CDR3 reads TGTGCCAGCAGCGCCCCGGTAGGGACAGGGGGCCATGAGCAGTTCTTC.